Sequencing of this T cell receptor beta chain was carried out in a study of vaccination and CD4 T cells after COVID-19. V lost 4 bases to trimming and J lost 0 bases, with 16 bases between them. Germline CDR1 reads LNHDA; CDR2 reads SQIVND (reference sequence). This CDR3 region has 18 residues. As for this clonotype: The antigen is undetermined.

The Oncomine TCR Beta short-read assay was what sequenced the DNA obtained from cultured CD4+ T cells. TCRdb reprocessed the PCR reads with MiXCR, giving one entry per CDR3 protein. The sample shows some 14,000 distinct CDR3 sequences, approximately 45% of them seen only once. The treatment denotes: approximately 9-day PBMC culture with coronavirus spike peptide pools or control peptides (ViraFEST assay). This receptor was obtained from a human donor who had recovered from COVID-19. The chain employs TRBV19 and TRBJ2-6; D may be TRBD1 or TRBD2 (6 bases each). The sample consisted of CD4+ T cells from blood, cultured in vitro, taken after SARS-CoV-2 vaccination. The CDR3 bases are TGTGCCAGTAGTAGGGACGGGGGCTCAAGCTCTGGGGCCAACGTCCTGACTTTC. Translation gives CASSRDGGSSSGANVLTF.